This TCR beta chain comes out of a study of tumor-infiltrating lymphocytes in localized non-small cell lung cancer. Findings and caveats of the study: Technical variation could not be separated from intratumor heterogeneity here. Recurrence-free survival showed no association with tumor T-cell fraction. Tumors had more T cell infiltration than uninvolved lung, per TCRbeta sequencing and CD3 counts.

V was cut by 0 bases and J by 0 bases, with 8 bases left in between. Looked up from germline, CDR1 is SGHAT and CDR2 is FQNNGV. The CDR3 has 15 amino acids. The data were produced by immunoSEQ multiplex PCR, yet TCRdb's version contains in-frame clones alone and is incomplete. The table lists 21,000 or so clones, just under 75% of them singletons. Points on this clone: The antigen remains unidentified.

The specimen was lung tumor tissue. The chain is built from TRBV11-2 and TRBJ1-2; D is uncertain. The receptor was isolated from a human donor with non-small cell lung cancer. CDR3 sequence reads: CASSLEPQPNYGYTF. CDR3 nucleotide sequence: TGTGCCAGCAGCTTAGAGCCCCAACCTAACTATGGCTACACCTTC.